The clone carrying this T cell receptor (beta chain) occurred a few times. These data are taken from a study of T-cell reconstitution after alpha-beta-depleted transplantation in children. The ends were cut back, 8 bases at V and 7 bases at J, with 14 bases in the middle. The CDR3 is made up of 12 amino acids. Germline values: CDR1 SEHNR, CDR2 FQNEAQ (reference sequence). Unique molecular identifiers were built into the TCRbeta library. TCRdb itself ran the PCR reads through MiXCR, one entry per CDR3 protein. The repertoire includes 500,000 or so distinct CDR3 sequences, around a third of them detected once, and more than 2% sits in the top ten.

The clonotype originates from a human donor who donated a stem cell graft to a child with aplastic anemia. The genes are TRBV7-9 and TRBJ1-1; D gene uncertain. Here the sequenced sample was PBMCs from the stem cell graft donor, taken from the stem cell graft. The CDR3 bases are TGTGCCAGCGGTAGGACTCCCGGTGAAGCTTTCTTT. Translated: CASGRTPGEAFF.